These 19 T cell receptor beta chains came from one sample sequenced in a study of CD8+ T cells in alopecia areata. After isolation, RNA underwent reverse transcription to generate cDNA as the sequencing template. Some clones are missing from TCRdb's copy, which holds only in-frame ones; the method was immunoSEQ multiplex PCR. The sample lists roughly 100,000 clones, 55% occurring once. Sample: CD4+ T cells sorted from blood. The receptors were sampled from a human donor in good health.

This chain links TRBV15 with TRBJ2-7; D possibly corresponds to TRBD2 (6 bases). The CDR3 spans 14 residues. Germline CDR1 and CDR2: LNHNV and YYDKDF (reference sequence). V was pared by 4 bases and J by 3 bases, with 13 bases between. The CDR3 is CATSTRRGIYEQYF. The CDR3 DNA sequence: TGTGCCACCAGCACCCGGCGGGGTATCTACGAGCAGTACTTC.

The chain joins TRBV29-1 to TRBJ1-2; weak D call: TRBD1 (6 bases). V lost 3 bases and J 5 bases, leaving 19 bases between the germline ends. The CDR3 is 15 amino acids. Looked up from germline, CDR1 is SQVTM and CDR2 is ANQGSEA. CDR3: CSVDKVGGTTYGYTF. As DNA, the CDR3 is TGCAGCGTTGATAAAGTAGGGGGTACGACGTATGGCTACACCTTC.

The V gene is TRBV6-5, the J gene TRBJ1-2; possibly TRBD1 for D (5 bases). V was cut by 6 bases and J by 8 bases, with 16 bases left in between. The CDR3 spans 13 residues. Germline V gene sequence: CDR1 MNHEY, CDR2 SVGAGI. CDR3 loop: CASSAQWGEGYTF. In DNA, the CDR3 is TGTGCCAGCAGCGCCCAATGGGGCGAAGGCTACACCTTC.

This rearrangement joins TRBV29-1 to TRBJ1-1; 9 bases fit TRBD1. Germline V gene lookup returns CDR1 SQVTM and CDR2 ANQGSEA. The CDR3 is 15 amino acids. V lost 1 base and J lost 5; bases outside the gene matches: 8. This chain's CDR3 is CSVEGQGGRKTEAFF. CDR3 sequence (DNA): TGCAGCGTTGAAGGACAGGGGGGGAGGAAAACTGAAGCTTTCTTT.

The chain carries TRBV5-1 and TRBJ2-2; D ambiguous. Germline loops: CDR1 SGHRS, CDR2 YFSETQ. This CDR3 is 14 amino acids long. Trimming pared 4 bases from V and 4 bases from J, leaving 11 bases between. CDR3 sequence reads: CASSGSTSTGELFF. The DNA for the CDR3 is TGCGCCAGCAGCGGGTCCACCTCCACCGGGGAGCTGTTTTTT.

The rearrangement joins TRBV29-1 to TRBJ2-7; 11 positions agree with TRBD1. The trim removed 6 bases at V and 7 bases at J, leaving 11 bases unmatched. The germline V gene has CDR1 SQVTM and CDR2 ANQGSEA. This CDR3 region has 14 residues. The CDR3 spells CSVLRDRGVGEQYF. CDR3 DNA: TGCAGCGTACTCCGGGACAGGGGGGTCGGGGAGCAGTACTTC.

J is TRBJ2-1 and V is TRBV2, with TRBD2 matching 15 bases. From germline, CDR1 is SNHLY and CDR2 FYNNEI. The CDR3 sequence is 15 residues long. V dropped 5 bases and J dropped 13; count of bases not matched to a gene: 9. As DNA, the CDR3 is TGTGCCAGCAGTTCGGGACTAGCGGGGGGACATGGACAGTTCTTC. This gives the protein CASSSGLAGGHGQFF.

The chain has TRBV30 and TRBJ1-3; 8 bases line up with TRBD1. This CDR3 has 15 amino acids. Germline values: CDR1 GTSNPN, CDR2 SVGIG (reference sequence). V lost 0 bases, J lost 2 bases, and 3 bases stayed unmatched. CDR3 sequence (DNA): TGTGCCTGGAGTGTATTACAGGGGGCTGGAAACACCATATATTTT. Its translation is CAWSVLQGAGNTIYF. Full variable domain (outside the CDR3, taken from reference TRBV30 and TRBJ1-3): SQTIHQWPATLVQPVGSPLSLECTVEGTSNPNLYWYRQAAGRGLQLLFYSVGIGQISSEVPQNLSASRPQDRQFILSSKKLLLSDSGFYLCAWSVLQGAGNTIYFGEGSWLTVV.

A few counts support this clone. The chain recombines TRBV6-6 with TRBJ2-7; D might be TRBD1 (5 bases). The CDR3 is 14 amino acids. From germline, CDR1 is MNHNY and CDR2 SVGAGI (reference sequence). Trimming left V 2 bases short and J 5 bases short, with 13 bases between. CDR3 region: CASSYGRASDEQYF. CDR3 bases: TGTGCCAGCAGTTACGGCAGGGCATCTGACGAGCAGTACTTC.

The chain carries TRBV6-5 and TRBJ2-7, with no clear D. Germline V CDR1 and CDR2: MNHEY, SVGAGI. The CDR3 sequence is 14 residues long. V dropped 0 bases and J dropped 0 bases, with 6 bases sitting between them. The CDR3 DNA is TGTGCCAGCAGTTACTCGCCCCTCTCCTACGAGCAGTACTTC. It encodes CASSYSPLSYEQYF.

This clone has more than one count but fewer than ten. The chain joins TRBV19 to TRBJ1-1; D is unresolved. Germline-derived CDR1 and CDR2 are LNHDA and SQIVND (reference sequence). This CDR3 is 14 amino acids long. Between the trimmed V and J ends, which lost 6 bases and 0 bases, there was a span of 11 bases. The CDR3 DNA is TGTGCCAGTAGGGCGGGGTTCATGAACACTGAAGCTTTCTTT. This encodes CASRAGFMNTEAFF. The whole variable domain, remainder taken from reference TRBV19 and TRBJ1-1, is DGGITQSPKYLFRKEGQNVTLSCEQNLNHDAMYWYRQDPGQGLRLIYYSQIVNDFQKGDIAEGYSVSREKKESFPLTVTSAQKNPTAFYLCASRAGFMNTEAFFGQGTRLTVV.

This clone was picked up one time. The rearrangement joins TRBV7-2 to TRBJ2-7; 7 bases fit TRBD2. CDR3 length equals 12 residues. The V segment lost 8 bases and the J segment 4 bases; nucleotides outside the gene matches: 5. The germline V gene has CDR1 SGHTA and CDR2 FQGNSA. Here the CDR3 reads CASGLRGYEQYF. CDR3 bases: TGTGCCAGCGGATTGCGGGGGTACGAGCAGTACTTC.

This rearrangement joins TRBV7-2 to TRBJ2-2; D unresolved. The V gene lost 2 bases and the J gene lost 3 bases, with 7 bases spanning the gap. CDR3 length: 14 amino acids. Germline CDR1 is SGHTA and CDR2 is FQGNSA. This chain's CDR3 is CASSLFSYTGELFF. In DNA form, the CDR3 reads TGTGCCAGCAGCTTATTTAGTTACACCGGGGAGCTGTTTTTT.

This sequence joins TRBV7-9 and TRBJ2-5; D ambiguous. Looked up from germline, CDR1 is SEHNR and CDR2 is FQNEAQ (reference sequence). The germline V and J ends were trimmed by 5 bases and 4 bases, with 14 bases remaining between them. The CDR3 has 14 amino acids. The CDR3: CASSLGVTGETQYF. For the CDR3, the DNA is TGTGCCAGCAGCCTCGGAGTTACGGGAGAGACCCAGTACTTC.

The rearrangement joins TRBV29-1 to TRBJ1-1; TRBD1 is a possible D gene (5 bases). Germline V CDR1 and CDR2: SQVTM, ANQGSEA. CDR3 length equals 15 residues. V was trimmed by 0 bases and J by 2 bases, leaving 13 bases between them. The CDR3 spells CSVEDVQAGNTEAFF. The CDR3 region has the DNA TGCAGCGTTGAAGATGTACAGGCCGGTAACACTGAAGCTTTCTTT. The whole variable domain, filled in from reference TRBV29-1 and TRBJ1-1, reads SAVISQKPSRDICQRGTSLTIQCQVDSQVTMMFWYRQQPGQSLTLIATANQGSEATYESGFVIDKFPISRPNLTFSTLTVSNMSPEDSSIYLCSVEDVQAGNTEAFFGQGTRLTVV.

The CDR3 sequence is CASSLVAGTYGYTF. The CDR3 DNA sequence: TGTGCCAGCAGCTTGGTGGCAGGCACCTATGGCTACACCTTC. The rearrangement links TRBV7-8 to TRBJ1-2; D gene uncertain. From germline, CDR1 is SGHVS and CDR2 FQNEAQ. There are 14 residues in the CDR3. V was trimmed by 3 bases and J by 4 bases, leaving 12 bases between them.

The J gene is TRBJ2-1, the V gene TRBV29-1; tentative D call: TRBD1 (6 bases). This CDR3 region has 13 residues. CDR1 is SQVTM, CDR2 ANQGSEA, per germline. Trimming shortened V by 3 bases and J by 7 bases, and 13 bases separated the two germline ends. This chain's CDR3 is CSVDRTRGNEQFF. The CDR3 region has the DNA TGCAGCGTTGACAGGACAAGGGGGAATGAGCAGTTCTTC.

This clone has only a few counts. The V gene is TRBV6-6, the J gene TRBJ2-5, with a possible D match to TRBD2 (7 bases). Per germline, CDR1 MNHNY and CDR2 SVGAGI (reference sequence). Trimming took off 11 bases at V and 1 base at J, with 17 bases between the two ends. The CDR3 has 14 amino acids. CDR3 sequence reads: CAAARGGGQETQYF. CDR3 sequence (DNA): TGTGCCGCGGCACGGGGAGGGGGCCAAGAGACCCAGTACTTC.

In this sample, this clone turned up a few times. CDR3 region: CASSSRLQGPEAFF. CDR3 DNA: TGTGCCAGCAGCTCCCGACTTCAGGGCCCTGAAGCTTTCTTT. The V call is TRBV11-2, the J call TRBJ1-1, with D tentatively TRBD1 (5 bases). In germline, CDR1 is SGHAT, CDR2 FQNNGV. The CDR3 is 14 amino acids. Trimming removed 4 bases from V and 6 bases from J, with 15 bases in between. The full variable domain, its missing parts supplied by reference TRBV11-2 and TRBJ1-1, is EAGVAQSPRYKIIEKRQSVAFWCNPISGHATLYWYQQILGQGPKLLIQFQNNGVVDDSQLPKDRFSAERLKGVDSTLKIQPAKLEDSAVYLCASSSRLQGPEAFFGQGTRLTVV.